The 29 T cell receptor beta chains reported below all come from one sample, sequenced in a study of shared clonotypes between healthy human individuals. Clones were sequenced by immunoSEQ multiplex PCR, and TCRdb holds only the in-frame ones, with some missing. The data contain more than 2 million clones, approximately 95% of them singletons. Terminally differentiated effector memory CD45RA+ cells were excluded from the naive CD8 cells, which were CD45RO-negative and positively selected for CCR7. Input material: naive CD8+ T cells sorted from blood. The receptors were gathered from a man aged 18 to 30 in good health.

The chain combines TRBV4-3 with TRBJ1-2; D perhaps matches TRBD1 (5 bases). The CDR3 extends over 17 amino acids. The germline CDR1 and CDR2 sequences are LGHNA and YSLEER. V lost 0 bases to trimming and J lost 4 bases, with 18 bases between them. In DNA, the CDR3 is TGCGCCAGCAGCCAAGATTGGCCCCCGGGGGTCGGCTATGGCTACACCTTC. Translated: CASSQDWPPGVGYGYTF.

The CDR3 here is CASSLTGGGDEQYF. DNA of the CDR3: TGTGCCAGCTCACTTACAGGGGGTGGCGACGAGCAGTACTTC. The J gene is TRBJ2-7, the V gene TRBV18; 8 nucleotides match TRBD1. The CDR3 extends over 14 amino acids. The junction had 7 bases not matched to a gene; V was cut back by 4 bases and J by 5 bases. Germline V lookup: CDR1 KGHSH, CDR2 LQKENI.

The DNA of the CDR3 is TGTGCCAGCAGTGAACCCAGGGCAGGGGGCGACGGGGGATACTTC. Protein: CASSEPRAGGDGGYF. The chain couples TRBV6-1 to TRBJ2-4; 8 bases are a match to TRBD1. Looked up from germline, CDR1 is MNHNS and CDR2 is SASEGT. The ends lost 2 bases at V and 16 bases at J; junction bases unmatched: 16. This CDR3 comprises 15 residues.

The CDR3 protein is CASSLRDPRNQPQHF. The CDR3, as DNA: TGCGCCAGCAGCTTACGGGACCCTCGCAATCAGCCCCAGCATTTT. J is TRBJ1-5 and V is TRBV5-1, with D perhaps matching TRBD1 (5 bases). Trimming pared 2 bases from V and 2 bases from J, leaving 11 bases between. Germline assignment: CDR1 SGHRS and CDR2 YFSETQ. The CDR3 sequence is 15 residues long.

This chain joins TRBV28 and TRBJ2-4; 8 bases align to TRBD2. Germline V CDR1 and CDR2: MDHEN, SYDVKM. The CDR3 sequence is 16 residues long. Germline trimming cut 5 bases from V and 0 bases from J; bases unmatched to any gene: 6. DNA of the CDR3: TGTGCCAGCAGTCTCCTCGGGGGGGCAGCCAAAAACATTCAGTACTTC. Protein product: CASSLLGGAAKNIQYF.

This chain connects TRBV27 to TRBJ1-1; 10 bases align to TRBD1. CDR1 is MNHEY, CDR2 SMNVEV, per germline (reference sequence). V lost 2 bases and J lost 0; bases outside the gene matches: 0. The length of the CDR3 is 15 residues. CDR3 loop: CASSLGTGVNTEAFF. The DNA of the CDR3 is TGTGCCAGCAGTTTAGGGACAGGGGTGAACACTGAAGCTTTCTTT.

This chain joins TRBV9 and TRBJ1-1; the D is unclear. Trimming left V 4 bases short and J 7 bases short, with 11 bases between. Germline loops: CDR1 SGDLS, CDR2 YYNGEE. The CDR3 has 12 residues. In DNA form, the CDR3 reads TGTGCCAGCAGCTCAAATTCGGGTGAAGCTTTCTTT. It encodes CASSSNSGEAFF.

V and J are TRBV7-9 and TRBJ1-1; tentative D call: TRBD1 (6 bases). Trimming took off 5 bases at V and 6 bases at J, with 16 bases between the two ends. CDR3 length: 14 amino acids. Germline values: CDR1 SEHNR, CDR2 FQNEAQ (reference sequence). The CDR3 nucleotides are TGTGCCAGCAGCCCTCCGGGGGCTCCGGCTGAAGCTTTCTTT. This sequence encodes CASSPPGAPAEAFF.

The J gene is TRBJ1-2, the V gene TRBV6-1, with D possibly matching TRBD1 (5 bases). CDR1 MNHNS and CDR2 SASEGT come from the germline V gene. Trimming stripped 7 bases from V and 4 bases from J, with 19 bases between. The CDR3 runs to 15 residues. The CDR3 reads CASNLRAERGYGYTF. CDR3 DNA sequence: TGTGCCAGCAACTTAAGGGCAGAAAGGGGCTATGGCTACACCTTC.

The V gene is TRBV28, the J gene TRBJ1-5; tentative D call: TRBD1 (5 bases). The CDR3 covers 15 residues. The V gene's germline CDR1 is MDHEN and CDR2 SYDVKM. With 7 bases removed from V and 6 bases from J, the gap between germline ends came to 19 bases. The chain's CDR3 is CASTPRGVGGQPQHF. The CDR3, as DNA: TGTGCCAGCACCCCCCGGGGGGTGGGAGGTCAGCCCCAGCATTTT. Based on the CDR3 plus reference TRBV28 and TRBJ1-5, the full variable domain is DVKVTQSSRYLVKRTGEKVFLECVQDMDHENMFWYRQDPGLGLRLIYFSYDVKMKEKGDIPEGYSVSREKKERFSLILESASTNQTSMYLCASTPRGVGGQPQHFGDGTRLSIL.

A note on this clone: At the DNA level, this CDR3 is encoded by other sequences in the same sample as well. V gene TRBV19 combines with J gene TRBJ2-7; TRBD1 matches 8 bases. J lost 2 bases, V lost 3 bases, and 6 bases had no gene match. This CDR3 has 15 residues. CDR1 is LNHDA and CDR2 is SQIVND in the germline V gene (reference sequence). Here the CDR3 reads CASSIRGQGAYEQYF. The CDR3 coding sequence is TGTGCCAGTAGTATCCGAGGACAGGGAGCCTACGAGCAGTACTTC. Variable domain in full (rest from reference TRBV19 and TRBJ2-7): DGGITQSPKYLFRKEGQNVTLSCEQNLNHDAMYWYRQDPGQGLRLIYYSQIVNDFQKGDIAEGYSVSREKKESFPLTVTSAQKNPTAFYLCASSIRGQGAYEQYFGPGTRLTVT.

The CDR3 is CAISQPSSYEQYF. Here the CDR3 DNA reads TGTGCCATCAGTCAGCCGAGCTCCTACGAGCAGTACTTC. The chain carries TRBV10-3 and TRBJ2-7; D call uncertain. The CDR3 is made up of 13 amino acids. V lost 5 bases to trimming and J lost 0 bases, with 8 bases between them. Germline-derived CDR1 and CDR2 are ENHRY and SYGVKD.

In its sample, this clone was seen once. The chain couples TRBV9 to TRBJ1-1; TRBD1 is a possible D gene (6 bases). Germline loops: CDR1 SGDLS, CDR2 YYNGEE. V dropped 0 bases and J dropped 3 bases, with 15 bases sitting between them. The CDR3 extends over 16 amino acids. DNA of the CDR3: TGTGCCAGCAGCGTAGACCTCCGGACAGCCGACACTGAAGCTTTCTTT. This encodes CASSVDLRTADTEAFF. Full variable domain (missing parts from reference TRBV9 and TRBJ1-1): DSGVTQTPKHLITATGQRVTLRCSPRSGDLSVYWYQQSLDQGLQFLIQYYNGEERAKGNILERFSAQQFPDLHSELNLSSLELGDSALYFCASSVDLRTADTEAFFGQGTRLTVV.

The chain uses TRBV5-1 and TRBJ1-1; 7 bases map to TRBD1. The V segment lost 5 bases and the J segment 6 bases; nucleotides outside the gene matches: 10. The CDR3 has 14 amino acids. CDR1 and CDR2 from the germline V gene are SGHRS and YFSETQ. The CDR3 DNA follows: TGCGCCAGCAGACCGACAGGGTCCGAGGCTGAAGCTTTCTTT. This translates into CASRPTGSEAEAFF.

The chain has TRBV5-1 and TRBJ1-1; 8 nucleotides line up with TRBD1. Trimming cost V 4 bases and J 1 base; bases outside gene matches: 6. The CDR3 has 15 residues. CDR1 and CDR2 from the germline V gene are SGHRS and YFSETQ. CDR3 loop: CASSPGQGPNTEAFF. CDR3 nucleotide sequence: TGCGCCAGCAGCCCTGGACAGGGCCCGAACACTGAAGCTTTCTTT.

The V gene is TRBV2, the J gene TRBJ1-1, with D perhaps matching TRBD1 (5 bases). Germline values: CDR1 SNHLY, CDR2 FYNNEI. The CDR3 extends over 13 amino acids. V lost 7 bases to trimming and J lost 3 bases, with 12 bases between them. DNA for the CDR3: TGTGCCAGCATAGGGGATAGGGACACTGAAGCTTTCTTT. Residues: CASIGDRDTEAFF.

The J gene is TRBJ1-3, the V gene TRBV9; no clear D. Looked up from germline, CDR1 is SGDLS and CDR2 is YYNGEE. The CDR3 covers 15 residues. V lost 4 bases and J lost 4, with 15 bases in between. The CDR3 loop is CASSITSTGGNTIYF. In DNA form, the CDR3 reads TGTGCCAGCAGCATCACCTCTACCGGCGGAAACACCATATATTTT.

A single count supports this clone. This chain connects TRBV18 to TRBJ2-3; D might be TRBD1 or TRBD2, each matching 5 bases. CDR1 is KGHSH and CDR2 is LQKENI in the germline V gene. The CDR3 has 17 residues. Trimming took off 6 bases at V and 2 bases at J, with 21 bases between the two ends. The CDR3 here is CASSLPPGPLVTDTQYF. The CDR3, as DNA: TGTGCCAGCTCCCTCCCCCCGGGACCTCTCGTCACAGATACGCAGTATTTT.

The rearrangement joins TRBV7-9 to TRBJ2-3; 8 positions match TRBD1. V trimming: 0 bases; J trimming: 2 bases; junction bases outside the gene matches: 1. In germline, CDR1 is SEHNR, CDR2 FQNEAQ (reference sequence). The CDR3 is 15 residues long. The CDR3 spells CASSLATGVTDTQYF. The CDR3 DNA follows: TGTGCCAGCAGCTTAGCGACAGGGGTCACAGATACGCAGTATTTT. Full variable domain (remainder filled in from reference TRBV7-9 and TRBJ2-3): DTGVSQNPRHKITKRGQNVTFRCDPISEHNRLYWYRQTLGQGPEFLTYFQNEAQLEKSRLLSDRFSAERPKGSFSTLEIQRTEQGDSAMYLCASSLATGVTDTQYFGPGTRLTVL.

V usage is TRBV18 and J usage is TRBJ1-5; D is uncertain. The V end was cut by 4 bases, the J end by 1 base, with 8 bases between. CDR1 and CDR2 (germline): KGHSH, LQKENI. CDR3 size: 14 residues. The chain's CDR3 is CASSLSGSNQPQHF. CDR3 in DNA: TGTGCCAGCTCACTGTCCGGCAGCAATCAGCCCCAGCATTTT.

The chain recombines TRBV27 with TRBJ2-4; 7 nucleotides agree with TRBD2. Germline trimming cut 5 bases from V and 6 bases from J; bases unmatched to any gene: 7. Germline assignment: CDR1 MNHEY and CDR2 SMNVEV (reference sequence). The CDR3 has 14 residues. The CDR3, as DNA: TGTGCCAGCAGTCTTCTGGGGGGGAGAAACATTCAGTACTTC. Amino acid sequence: CASSLLGGRNIQYF.

The chain joins TRBV4-1 to TRBJ1-2, with 7 bases fitting TRBD1. V lost 1 base, J lost 7 bases, and 3 bases stayed unmatched. This CDR3 is built from 13 residues. Germline V gene sequence: CDR1 MGHRA, CDR2 YSYEKL. CDR3 protein: CASSQVTGAGYTF. The CDR3 DNA follows: TGCGCCAGCAGCCAAGTAACAGGGGCTGGCTACACCTTC.

This clone was found a few times. The V gene is TRBV7-9, the J gene TRBJ2-1; TRBD2 matches 8 bases. V shed 5 bases, J shed 3 bases, and the junction held 6 bases outside the gene matches. Germline CDR1 reads SEHNR; CDR2 reads FQNEAQ (reference sequence). The CDR3 covers 15 residues. The DNA for the CDR3 is TGTGCCAGCAGCCCATTTGCGGGAGGCTACAATGAGCAGTTCTTC. Its protein is CASSPFAGGYNEQFF. Drawing the rest from reference TRBV7-9 and TRBJ2-1, the complete variable domain is DTGVSQNPRHKITKRGQNVTFRCDPISEHNRLYWYRQTLGQGPEFLTYFQNEAQLEKSRLLSDRFSAERPKGSFSTLEIQRTEQGDSAMYLCASSPFAGGYNEQFFGPGTRLTVL.

This chain links TRBV6-1 with TRBJ2-7; unclear D gene. This CDR3 region has 15 residues. The V end was cut by 3 bases, the J end by 2 bases, with 14 bases between. Germline CDR1 is MNHNS and CDR2 is SASEGT. The CDR3 DNA reads TGTGCCAGCAGTGATCCGGGTCCCTTGGCCTACGAGCAGTACTTC. Translated, it gives CASSDPGPLAYEQYF.

The J gene is TRBJ2-1, the V gene TRBV7-2; TRBD2 matches at 9 bases. V was pared by 2 bases and J by 5 bases, with 13 bases of the junction left unmatched. The CDR3 length is 18 residues. Germline CDR1 and CDR2: SGHTA and FQGNSA. The CDR3 here is CASSLNSWAGGPDNEQFF. The CDR3 region has the DNA TGTGCCAGCAGCTTAAACAGTTGGGCGGGAGGGCCCGACAATGAGCAGTTCTTC.

J is TRBJ2-1 and V is TRBV6-5; TRBD2 matches 9 bases. The V gene end was trimmed by 2 bases and the J gene end by 9 bases; junction bases not matched to a gene: 8. This CDR3 is 15 amino acids long. The germline CDR1 and CDR2 sequences are MNHEY and SVGAGI. The CDR3 nucleotides read TGTGCCAGCAGTTACACAGCGGGAGGTGGGGTTGAGCAGTTCTTC. As protein: CASSYTAGGGVEQFF.

The V gene is TRBV6-5, the J gene TRBJ2-2, with D perhaps matching TRBD1 (5 bases). V shed 2 bases and J shed 3 bases, with 7 bases lying between them. Germline assignment: CDR1 MNHEY and CDR2 SVGAGI. There are 14 residues in the CDR3. CDR3 in DNA: TGTGCCAGCAGTTACGGGGCGTACACCGGGGAGCTGTTTTTT. Its translation: CASSYGAYTGELFF.

V gene TRBV28 combines with J gene TRBJ1-4; no clear D gene. Trimming removed 10 bases at V and 0 bases at J, with 12 bases between. The germline V gene encodes CDR1 MDHEN and CDR2 SYDVKM. The CDR3 is 14 residues long. This chain's CDR3 is CATTTVATNEKLFF. CDR3 DNA sequence: TGTGCCACTACGACGGTTGCAACTAATGAAAAACTGTTTTTT.

The V call is TRBV5-1, the J call TRBJ2-7; TRBD1 might be the D (5 bases). The germline V and J ends were trimmed by 0 bases and 5 bases, with 12 bases remaining between them. CDR1 is SGHRS, CDR2 YFSETQ, per germline. The CDR3 contains 14 residues. The CDR3 DNA reads TGCGCCAGCAGCTTGGGTGAGACAGTCCACGAGCAGTACTTC. This codes for CASSLGETVHEQYF.